These 5 T cell receptor beta chains originate from one sample sequenced in a study of cytomegalovirus exposure and HLA in healthy donors. Sequencing used immunoSEQ multiplex PCR; TCRdb keeps in-frame clones, though not all of them. The data hold roughly 250,000 clones, with about 86% observed a single time. Sequencing was done on a sample of PBMCs. Source of these receptors: a woman aged 30 to 39 in good health and CMV-seropositive.

The J gene is TRBJ1-1, the V gene TRBV2, with D perhaps TRBD1 (5 bases). CDR1 is SNHLY and CDR2 is FYNNEI in the germline V gene. Trimming stripped 6 bases from V and 4 bases from J, with 9 bases between. The CDR3 totals 12 residues. CDR3 sequence: CASRVGATEAFF. In nucleotides, the CDR3 is TGTGCCAGCAGGGTAGGGGCCACTGAAGCTTTCTTT. Full variable domain (rest looked up from reference TRBV2 and TRBJ1-1): EPEVTQTPSHQVTQMGQEVILRCVPISNHLYFYWYRQILGQKVEFLVSFYNNEISEKSEIFDDQFSVERPDGSNFTLKIRSTKLEDSAMYFCASRVGATEAFFGQGTRLTVV.

Points on this clone: The sample has other DNA sequences that encode this CDR3 too. V gene TRBV6-5 combines with J gene TRBJ2-3; no firm D call. The V end lost 0 bases, the J end lost 6 bases, and 4 bases lay between the germline ends. The length of the CDR3 is 12 residues. Germline CDR1 reads MNHEY; CDR2 reads SVGAGI. As DNA, the CDR3 is TGTGCCAGCAGTTACTCCGGGGATACGCAGTATTTT. Its translation: CASSYSGDTQYF.

The chain uses TRBV5-1 and TRBJ2-1; 7 bases are a match to TRBD2. Germline lookup yields CDR1 SGHRS and CDR2 YFSETQ. The CDR3 covers 16 residues. V was pared by 2 bases and J by 1 base, with 6 bases of the junction left unmatched. The DNA of the CDR3 is TGCGCCAGCAGCTTTTCGGCTAGCGGATCCTACAATGAGCAGTTCTTC. This sequence encodes CASSFSASGSYNEQFF.

This clone was detected once. The J gene is TRBJ1-2, the V gene TRBV28; the match to TRBD1 covers 9 bases. Losses at the gene ends were 2 bases for V and 4 bases for J; bases not matched to a gene: 14. Germline V gene lookup returns CDR1 MDHEN and CDR2 SYDVKM. This CDR3 contains 18 residues. The CDR3: CASSLRWGRQGDSYGYTF. The CDR3 DNA sequence: TGTGCCAGCAGTTTACGTTGGGGGAGACAGGGGGATAGCTATGGCTACACCTTC.

The chain carries TRBV28 and TRBJ2-7, with TRBD2 identical over 12 bases. In germline, CDR1 is MDHEN, CDR2 SYDVKM. CDR3 size: 17 residues. J gave up 0 bases and V 3 bases, and 6 bases lay outside the gene matches. The CDR3 sequence is CASSFSSGRALSYEQYF. DNA for the CDR3: TGTGCCAGCAGTTTTTCTAGCGGGAGGGCCCTCTCCTACGAGCAGTACTTC.